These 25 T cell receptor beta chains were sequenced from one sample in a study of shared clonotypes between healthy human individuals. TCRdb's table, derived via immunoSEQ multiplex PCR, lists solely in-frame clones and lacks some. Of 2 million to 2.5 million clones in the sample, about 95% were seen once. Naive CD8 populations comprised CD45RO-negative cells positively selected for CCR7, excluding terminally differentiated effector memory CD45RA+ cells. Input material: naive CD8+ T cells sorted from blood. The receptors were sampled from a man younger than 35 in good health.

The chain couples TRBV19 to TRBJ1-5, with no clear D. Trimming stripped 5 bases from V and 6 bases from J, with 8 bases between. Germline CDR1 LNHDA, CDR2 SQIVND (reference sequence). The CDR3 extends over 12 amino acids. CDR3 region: CASSSPIQPQHF. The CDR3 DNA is TGTGCCAGTAGTTCACCAATTCAGCCCCAGCATTTT.

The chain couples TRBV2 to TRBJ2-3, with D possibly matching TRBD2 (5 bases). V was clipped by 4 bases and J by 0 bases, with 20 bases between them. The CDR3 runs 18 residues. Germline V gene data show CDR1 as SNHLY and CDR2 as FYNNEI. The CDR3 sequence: CASSVPALLVPSTDTQYF. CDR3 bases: TGTGCCAGCAGTGTCCCCGCCCTACTAGTCCCTAGCACAGATACGCAGTATTTT.

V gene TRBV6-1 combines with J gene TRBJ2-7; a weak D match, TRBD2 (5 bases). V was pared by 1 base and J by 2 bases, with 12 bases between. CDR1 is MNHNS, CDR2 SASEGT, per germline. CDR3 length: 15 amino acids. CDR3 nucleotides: TGTGCCAGCAGTGAAGAACGCCTAGCCCCCTACGAGCAGTACTTC. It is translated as CASSEERLAPYEQYF.

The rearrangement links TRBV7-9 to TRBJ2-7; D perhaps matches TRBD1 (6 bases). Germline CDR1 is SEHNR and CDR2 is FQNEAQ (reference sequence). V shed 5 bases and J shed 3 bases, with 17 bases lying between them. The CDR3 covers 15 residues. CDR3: CASSMPGQGGYEQYF. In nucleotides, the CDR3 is TGTGCCAGCAGCATGCCAGGGCAAGGGGGCTACGAGCAGTACTTC.

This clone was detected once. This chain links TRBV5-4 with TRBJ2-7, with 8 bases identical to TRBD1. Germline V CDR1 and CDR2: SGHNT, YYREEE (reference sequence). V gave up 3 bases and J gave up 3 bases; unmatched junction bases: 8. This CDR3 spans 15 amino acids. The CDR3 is CASSSRSDRDYEQYF. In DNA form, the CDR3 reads TGTGCCAGCAGCTCGAGATCGGACAGGGACTACGAGCAGTACTTC. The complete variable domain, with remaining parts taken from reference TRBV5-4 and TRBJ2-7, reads ETGVTQSPTHLIKTRGQQVTLRCSSQSGHNTVSWYQQALGQGPQFIFQYYREEENGRGNFPPRFSGLQFPNYSSELNVNALELDDSALYLCASSSRSDRDYEQYFGPGTRLTVT.

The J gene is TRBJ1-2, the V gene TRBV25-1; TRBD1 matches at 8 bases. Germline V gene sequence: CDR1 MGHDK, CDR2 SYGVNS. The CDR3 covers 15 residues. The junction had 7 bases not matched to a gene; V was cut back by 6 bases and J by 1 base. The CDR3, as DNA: TGTGCCAGCAGAGACAGGGGCGAAGATAACTATGGCTACACCTTC. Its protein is CASRDRGEDNYGYTF.

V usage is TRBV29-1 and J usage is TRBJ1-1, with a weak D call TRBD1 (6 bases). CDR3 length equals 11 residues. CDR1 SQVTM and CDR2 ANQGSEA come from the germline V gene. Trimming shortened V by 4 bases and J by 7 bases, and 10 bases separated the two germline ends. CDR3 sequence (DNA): TGCAGCGTTGCGGACAGCCATGAAGCTTTCTTT. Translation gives CSVADSHEAFF.

Here the CDR3 reads CASSDVLYEQYF. In nucleotides, the CDR3 is TGTGCCAGCAGTGATGTTCTGTACGAGCAGTACTTC. The chain couples TRBV6-1 to TRBJ2-7; D ambiguous. Germline V lookup: CDR1 MNHNS, CDR2 SASEGT. V lost 3 bases, J lost 4 bases, and 7 bases lay in between. This CDR3 has 12 amino acids.

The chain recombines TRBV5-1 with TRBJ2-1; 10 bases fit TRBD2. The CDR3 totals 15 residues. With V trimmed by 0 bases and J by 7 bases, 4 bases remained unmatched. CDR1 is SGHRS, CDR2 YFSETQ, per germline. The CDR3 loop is CASSLGLAGRNEQFF. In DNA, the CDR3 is TGCGCCAGCAGCTTGGGACTAGCGGGTAGGAATGAGCAGTTCTTC.

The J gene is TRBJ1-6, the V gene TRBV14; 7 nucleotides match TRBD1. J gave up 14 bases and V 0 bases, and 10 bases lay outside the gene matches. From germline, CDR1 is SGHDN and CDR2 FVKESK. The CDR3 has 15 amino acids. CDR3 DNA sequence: TGTGCCAGCAGCCAAGAACACAGGGGCAGAGTAGCCCTCCACTTT. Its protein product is CASSQEHRGRVALHF.

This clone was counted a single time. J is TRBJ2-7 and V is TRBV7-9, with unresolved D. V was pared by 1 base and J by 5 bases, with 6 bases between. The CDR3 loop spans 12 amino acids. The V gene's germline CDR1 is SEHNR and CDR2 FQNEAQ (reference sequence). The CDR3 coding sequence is TGTGCCAGCAGCTTAGAGTACGACGAGCAGTACTTC. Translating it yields CASSLEYDEQYF.

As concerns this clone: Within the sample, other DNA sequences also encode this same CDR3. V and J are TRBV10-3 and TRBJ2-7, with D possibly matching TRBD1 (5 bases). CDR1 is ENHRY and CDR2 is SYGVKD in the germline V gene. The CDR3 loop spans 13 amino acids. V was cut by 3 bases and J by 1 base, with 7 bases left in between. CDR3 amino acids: CAISDSGSYEQYF. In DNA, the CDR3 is TGTGCCATCAGTGATTCAGGGTCCTACGAGCAGTACTTC.

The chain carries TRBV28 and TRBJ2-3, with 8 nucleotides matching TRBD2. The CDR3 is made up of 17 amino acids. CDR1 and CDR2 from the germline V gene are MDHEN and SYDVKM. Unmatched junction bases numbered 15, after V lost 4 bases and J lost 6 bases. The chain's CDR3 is CASSSPREGVSMDTQYF. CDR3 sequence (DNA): TGTGCCAGCAGTTCGCCTCGGGAGGGGGTCAGCATGGATACGCAGTATTTT.

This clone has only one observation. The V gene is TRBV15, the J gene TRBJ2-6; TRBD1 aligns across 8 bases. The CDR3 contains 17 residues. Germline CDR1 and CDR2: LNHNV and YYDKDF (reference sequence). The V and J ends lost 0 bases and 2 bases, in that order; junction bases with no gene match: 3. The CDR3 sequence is CATSRDDRGAGANVLTF. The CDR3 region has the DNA TGTGCCACCAGCAGAGACGACAGGGGAGCTGGGGCCAACGTCCTGACTTTC.

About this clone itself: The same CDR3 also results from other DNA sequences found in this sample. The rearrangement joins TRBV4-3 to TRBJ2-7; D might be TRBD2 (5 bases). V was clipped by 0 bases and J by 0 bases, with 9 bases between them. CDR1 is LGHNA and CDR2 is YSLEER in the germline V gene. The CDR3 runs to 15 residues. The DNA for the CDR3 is TGCGCCAGCAGCCAAGACGGCGAGGGCTCCTACGAGCAGTACTTC. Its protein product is CASSQDGEGSYEQYF.

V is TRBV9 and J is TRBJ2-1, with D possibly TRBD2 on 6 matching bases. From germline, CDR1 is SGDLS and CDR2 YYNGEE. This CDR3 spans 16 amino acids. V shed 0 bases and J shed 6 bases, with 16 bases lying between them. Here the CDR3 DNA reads TGTGCCAGCAGCGTAGGGAGGGATTTCACGTCCAATGAGCAGTTCTTC. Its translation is CASSVGRDFTSNEQFF.

This chain's CDR3 is CSVDPNPPEAFF. CDR3 sequence (DNA): TGCAGCGTCGATCCGAATCCTCCGGAGGCTTTCTTT. The J gene is TRBJ1-1, the V gene TRBV29-1; D call uncertain. V was clipped by 6 bases and J by 11 bases, with 19 bases between them. The CDR3 is made up of 12 amino acids. Looked up from germline, CDR1 is SQVTM and CDR2 is ANQGSEA.

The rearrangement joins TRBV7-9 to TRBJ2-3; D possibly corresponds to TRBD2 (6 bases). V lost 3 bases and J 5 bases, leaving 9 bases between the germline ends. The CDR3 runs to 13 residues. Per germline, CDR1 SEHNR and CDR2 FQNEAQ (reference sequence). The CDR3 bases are TGTGCCAGCAGCTTTATGGAGGGAGATACGCAGTATTTT. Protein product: CASSFMEGDTQYF.

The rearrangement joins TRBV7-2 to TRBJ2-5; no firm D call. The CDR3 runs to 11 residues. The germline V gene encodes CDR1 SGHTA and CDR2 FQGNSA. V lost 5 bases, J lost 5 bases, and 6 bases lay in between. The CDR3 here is CASSRPETQYF. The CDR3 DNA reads TGTGCCAGCAGCCGCCCCGAGACCCAGTACTTC.

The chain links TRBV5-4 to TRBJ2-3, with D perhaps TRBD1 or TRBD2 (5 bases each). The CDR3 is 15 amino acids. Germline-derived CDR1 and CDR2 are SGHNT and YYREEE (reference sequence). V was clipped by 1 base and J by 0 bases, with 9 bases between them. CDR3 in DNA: TGTGCCAGCAGCTTGTGGGACCGCAGCACAGATACGCAGTATTTT. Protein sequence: CASSLWDRSTDTQYF.

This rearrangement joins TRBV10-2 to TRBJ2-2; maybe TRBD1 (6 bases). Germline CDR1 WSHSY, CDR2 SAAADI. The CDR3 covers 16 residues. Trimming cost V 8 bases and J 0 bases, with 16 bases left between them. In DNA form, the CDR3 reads TGCGCCAGCGACGCCGCGGACAGACCGAACACCGGGGAGCTGTTTTTT. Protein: CASDAADRPNTGELFF.

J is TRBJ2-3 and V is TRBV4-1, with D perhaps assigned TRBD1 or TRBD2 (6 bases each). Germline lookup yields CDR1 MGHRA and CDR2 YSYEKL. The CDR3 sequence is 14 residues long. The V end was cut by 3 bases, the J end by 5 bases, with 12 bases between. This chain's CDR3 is CASSHGGPGDTQYF. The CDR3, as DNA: TGCGCCAGCAGCCATGGGGGGCCTGGAGATACGCAGTATTTT.

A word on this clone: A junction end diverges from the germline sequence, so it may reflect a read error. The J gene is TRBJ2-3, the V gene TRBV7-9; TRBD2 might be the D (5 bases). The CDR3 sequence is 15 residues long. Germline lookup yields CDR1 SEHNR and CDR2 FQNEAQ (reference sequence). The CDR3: CASSLAPTWADTQYF. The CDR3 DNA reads TGTGCCAGCAGCCTAGCCCCAACGTGGGCAGATACGCAGTATTTT.

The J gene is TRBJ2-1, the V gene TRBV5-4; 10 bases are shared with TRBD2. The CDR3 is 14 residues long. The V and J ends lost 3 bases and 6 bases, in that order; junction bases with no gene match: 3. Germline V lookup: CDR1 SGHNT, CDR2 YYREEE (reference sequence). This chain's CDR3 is CASSSGLAANEQFF. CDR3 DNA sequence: TGTGCCAGCAGCTCAGGACTAGCGGCCAATGAGCAGTTCTTC.

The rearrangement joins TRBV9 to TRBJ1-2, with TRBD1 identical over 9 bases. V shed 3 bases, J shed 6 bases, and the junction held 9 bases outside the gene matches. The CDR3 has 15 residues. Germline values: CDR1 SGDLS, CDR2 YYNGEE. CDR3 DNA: TGTGCCAGCAGCGCCCTCACAGGGGGCGGGGATGGCTACACCTTC. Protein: CASSALTGGGDGYTF. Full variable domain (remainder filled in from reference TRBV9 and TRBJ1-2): DSGVTQTPKHLITATGQRVTLRCSPRSGDLSVYWYQQSLDQGLQFLIQYYNGEERAKGNILERFSAQQFPDLHSELNLSSLELGDSALYFCASSALTGGGDGYTFGSGTRLTVV.